These T cell receptor beta chains were read from a single sample in a study of cytomegalovirus exposure and HLA in healthy donors. Data came from immunoSEQ multiplex PCR; TCRdb stores just in-frame clones and leaves some out. The sample carries approximately 190,000 clones, roughly 76% recorded once. The sample consisted of PBMCs. All receptors derive from a woman younger than 45 in good health and CMV-seropositive. CDR3s include the opening cysteine and the closing phenylalanine or tryptophan. The order of the fields is D gene, V gene, clone size, J gene, CDR3 protein, CDR3 DNA. A D gene is named only where the DNA matches it firmly. Size values are once, few and many counts, or a class for expanded clones, and some rows have none.

NA	TRBV18	NA	TRBJ1-3	CASSPPARGGNTIYF	TGTGCCAGCTCACCACCGGCCAGGGGTGGAAACACCATATATTTT
NA	TRBV5-1	NA	TRBJ2-1	CASSLADEQFF	TGCGCCAGCAGCTTGGCGGATGAGCAGTTCTTC
TRBD1	TRBV28	NA	TRBJ2-7	CASSSPGTASYEQYF	TGTGCCAGCAGCTCCCCCGGGACAGCTTCCTACGAGCAGTACTTC
NA	TRBV19	NA	TRBJ1-2	CASSIIGAYYGYTF	TGTGCCAGTAGTATTATAGGGGCTTACTATGGCTACACCTTC
NA	TRBV9	once	TRBJ2-2	CASSGGRGLTNTGELFF	TGTGCCAGCAGCGGAGGCAGGGGACTAACGAACACCGGGGAGCTGTTTTTT
TRBD1	TRBV5-4	NA	TRBJ2-1	CASSLDRGGSGNEQFF	TGTGCCAGCAGCCTCGACAGAGGGGGCTCTGGGAATGAGCAGTTCTTC
NA	TRBV4-1	NA	TRBJ2-7	CASSQEPGLKYYEQYF	TGCGCCAGCAGCCAAGAACCGGGACTTAAATACTACGAGCAGTACTTC
TRBD1	TRBV5-6	once	TRBJ1-5	CASSSTGAAQPQHF	TGTGCCAGCAGCTCAACAGGGGCGGCTCAGCCCCAGCATTTT
TRBD2	TRBV7-2	NA	TRBJ2-7	CASSGAGTSGWSYEQYF	TGTGCCAGCAGCGGAGCCGGGACTAGCGGATGGTCCTACGAGCAGTACTTC
TRBD2	TRBV2	NA	TRBJ2-3	CASRLAGGSTDTQYF	TGTGCCAGCCGACTAGCGGGGGGATCGACAGATACGCAGTATTTT
TRBD1	TRBV28	NA	TRBJ1-5	CASTPRDRGKQPQHF	TGTGCCAGCACCCCCCGGGACAGGGGGAAGCAGCCCCAGCATTTT
TRBD2	TRBV5-4	NA	TRBJ2-3	CASSSKTSREIDTQYF	TGTGCCAGCAGCTCTAAGACTAGCCGTGAGATAGATACGCAGTATTTT
TRBD1	TRBV5-1	few	TRBJ1-6	CASSLAGGGSASPLHF	TGCGCCAGCAGCTTGGCAGGGGGAGGTTCTGCTTCACCCCTCCACTTT
NA	TRBV6-1	NA	TRBJ2-7	CASSPGTRVYEQYF	TGTGCCAGCAGTCCCGGGACAAGAGTATACGAGCAGTACTTC
NA	TRBV6-6	few	TRBJ1-4	CASSYSPGTNEKLFF	TGTGCCAGCAGTTACTCCCCAGGGACTAATGAAAAACTGTTTTTT
TRBD1	TRBV29-1	NA	TRBJ1-1	CSAGQGRDTEAFF	TGCAGCGCAGGACAGGGGAGGGACACTGAAGCTTTCTTT
NA	TRBV5-5	NA	TRBJ2-5	CASSLAVGARETQYF	TGTGCCAGCAGCTTGGCCGTGGGGGCAAGGGAGACCCAGTACTTC
TRBD2	TRBV7-2	once	TRBJ2-7	CASSLDTSGSGEQYF	TGTGCCAGCAGCTTAGATACTAGCGGGAGCGGCGAGCAGTACTTC
TRBD1	TRBV29-1	NA	TRBJ1-5	CSVGGGQSSNQPQHF	TGCAGCGTTGGAGGGGGACAGAGTAGCAATCAGCCCCAGCATTTT
TRBD2	TRBV5-1	few	TRBJ2-7	CASSLGLAGVEQYF	TGCGCCAGCAGCCTGGGACTAGCGGGAGTCGAGCAGTACTTC
NA	TRBV15	NA	TRBJ2-7	CATSSQAGKLSYEQYF	TGTGCCACCAGCTCCCAGGCAGGGAAACTCTCCTACGAGCAGTACTTC
NA	TRBV28	NA	TRBJ1-3	CASSRPAGERNTIYF	TGTGCCAGCAGTCGCCCGGCCGGGGAGAGAAACACCATATATTTT
NA	TRBV28	NA	TRBJ1-1	CASSLEWGGSEAFF	TGTGCCAGCAGCCTCGAGTGGGGCGGTTCTGAAGCTTTCTTT
NA	TRBV5-1	NA	TRBJ2-5	CASSLAGVQETQYF	TGCGCCAGCAGCTTGGCAGGGGTTCAAGAGACCCAGTACTTC
TRBD1	TRBV7-8	NA	TRBJ1-6	CASGLDRDRSPLHF	TGTGCCAGCGGGTTGGACAGGGATAGGTCACCCCTCCACTTT
TRBD1	TRBV11-2	NA	TRBJ1-3	CASSTRGTASGNTIYF	TGTGCCAGCAGCACCAGAGGGACAGCCTCTGGAAACACCATATATTTT
NA	TRBV15	NA	TRBJ1-5	CATSSSGPHQPQHF	TGTGCCACCAGCAGTTCTGGGCCGCATCAGCCCCAGCATTTT
TRBD2	TRBV27	NA	TRBJ2-5	CASSSGLAAAETQYF	TGTGCCAGCAGTTCAGGTCTAGCGGCCGCAGAGACCCAGTACTTC
TRBD2	TRBV2	NA	TRBJ2-3	CASSIAGGLDTQYF	TGTGCCAGCAGTATTGCGGGGGGTTTAGATACGCAGTATTTT
NA	TRBV18	NA	TRBJ1-1	CASSRGRVNTETFF	TGTGCCAGCTCACGGGGGAGGGTGAACACTGAAACTTTCTTT
NA	TRBV11-3	once	TRBJ1-1	CASSLGPGRDTEAFF	TGTGCCAGCAGCCTAGGACCAGGGAGGGACACTGAAGCTTTCTTT
TRBD2	TRBV18	many	TRBJ2-1	CASSPRVAGIFSNNNEQFF	TGTGCCAGCTCACCAAGGGTAGCGGGAATTTTTTCGAATAACAATGAGCAGTTCTTC